This T cell receptor beta chain was documented in a study of T cells in Graves' hyperthyroidism and ophthalmopathy. This clonotype was recorded many times. RNA transcripts were the template for amplifying TCR beta CDR3 regions. HTBI primers were the set used in a first-round RT-PCR of the TCR CDR3. Via MiXCR, TCRdb re-called the multiplex PCR reads, giving one row per CDR3 protein. Among a few hundred thousand distinct CDR3 sequences listed, more than 45% were seen once. This CDR3 has 13 amino acids. Germline V CDR1 and CDR2: ENHRY, SYGVKD. The sequenced sample was peripheral blood or thyroid tissue (not recorded which). The chain carries TRBV10-3 and TRBJ2-7, with D perhaps matching TRBD2 (7 bases). The better agreement between TRBJ2-1 and the DNA end casts doubt on the J call. This sequence was found in a woman aged 18-29 years with Graves' hyperthyroidism. CDR3 protein: CAISSGEGGEQFF. The CDR3 nucleotides read TGTGCCATCAGCTCAGGGGAGGGCGGTGAGCAGTTCTTC.